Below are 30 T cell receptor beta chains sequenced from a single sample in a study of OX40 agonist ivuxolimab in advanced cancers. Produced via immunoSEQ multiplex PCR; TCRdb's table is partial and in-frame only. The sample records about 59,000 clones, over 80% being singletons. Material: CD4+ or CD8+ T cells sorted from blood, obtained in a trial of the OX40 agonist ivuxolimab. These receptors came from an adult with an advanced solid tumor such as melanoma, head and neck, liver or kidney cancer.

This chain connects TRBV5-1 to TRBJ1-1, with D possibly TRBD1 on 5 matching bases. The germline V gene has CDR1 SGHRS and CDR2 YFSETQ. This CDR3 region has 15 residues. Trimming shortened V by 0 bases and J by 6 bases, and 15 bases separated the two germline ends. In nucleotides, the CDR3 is TGCGCCAGCAGCTTGGCGCAGGGAGGGTATGCTGAAGCTTTCTTT. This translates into CASSLAQGGYAEAFF.

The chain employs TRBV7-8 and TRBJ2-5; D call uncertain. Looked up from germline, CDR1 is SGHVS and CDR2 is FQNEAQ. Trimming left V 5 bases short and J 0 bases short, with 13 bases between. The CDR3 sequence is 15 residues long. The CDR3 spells CASSPRTVYQETQYF. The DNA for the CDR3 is TGTGCCAGCAGCCCAAGGACCGTGTACCAAGAGACCCAGTACTTC.

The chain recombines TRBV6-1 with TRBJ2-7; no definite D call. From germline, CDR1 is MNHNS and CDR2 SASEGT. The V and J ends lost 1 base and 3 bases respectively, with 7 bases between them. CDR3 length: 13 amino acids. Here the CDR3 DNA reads TGTGCCAGCAGTGAAGAATGGAGCTACGAGCAGTACTTC. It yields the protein CASSEEWSYEQYF.

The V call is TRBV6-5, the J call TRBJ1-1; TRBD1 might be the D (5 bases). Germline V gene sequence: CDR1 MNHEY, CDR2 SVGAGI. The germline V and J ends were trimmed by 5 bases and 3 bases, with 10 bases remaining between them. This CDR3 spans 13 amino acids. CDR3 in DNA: TGTGCCAGCAGTACCGGGGGGGACACTGAAGCTTTCTTT. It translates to CASSTGGDTEAFF.

CDR3 amino acids: CASIFGLGSDRGRNTEAFF. Written as DNA, the CDR3 is TGTGCCAGCATTTTTGGGTTGGGATCCGACAGGGGCCGGAACACTGAAGCTTTCTTT. This chain joins TRBV28 and TRBJ1-1, with 8 bases fitting TRBD1. CDR1 MDHEN and CDR2 SYDVKM come from the germline V gene. CDR3 length equals 19 residues. The J segment lost 1 base and the V segment lost 7 bases, leaving 20 bases of the junction unmatched. Together with reference TRBV28 and TRBJ1-1, the CDR3 gives the full variable domain: DVKVTQSSRYLVKRTGEKVFLECVQDMDHENMFWYRQDPGLGLRLIYFSYDVKMKEKGDIPEGYSVSREKKERFSLILESASTNQTSMYLCASIFGLGSDRGRNTEAFFGQGTRLTVV.

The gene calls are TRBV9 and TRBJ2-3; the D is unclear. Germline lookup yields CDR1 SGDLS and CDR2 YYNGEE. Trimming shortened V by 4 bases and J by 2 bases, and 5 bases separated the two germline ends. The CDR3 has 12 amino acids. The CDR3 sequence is CASSPYTDTQYF. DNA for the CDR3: TGTGCCAGCAGCCCTTACACAGATACGCAGTATTTT.

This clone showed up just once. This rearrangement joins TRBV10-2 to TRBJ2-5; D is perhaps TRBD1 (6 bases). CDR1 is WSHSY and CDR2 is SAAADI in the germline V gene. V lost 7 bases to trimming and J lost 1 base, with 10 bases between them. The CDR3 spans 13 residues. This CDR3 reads CASTKQGQETQYF. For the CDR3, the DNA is TGCGCCAGCACGAAACAGGGCCAAGAGACCCAGTACTTC.

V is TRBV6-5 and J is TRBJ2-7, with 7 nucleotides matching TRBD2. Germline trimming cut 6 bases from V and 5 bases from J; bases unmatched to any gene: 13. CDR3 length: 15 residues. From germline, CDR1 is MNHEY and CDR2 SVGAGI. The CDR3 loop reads CASSPEGGPQNEQYF. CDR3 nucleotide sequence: TGTGCCAGCAGCCCCGAGGGAGGGCCTCAGAACGAGCAGTACTTC.

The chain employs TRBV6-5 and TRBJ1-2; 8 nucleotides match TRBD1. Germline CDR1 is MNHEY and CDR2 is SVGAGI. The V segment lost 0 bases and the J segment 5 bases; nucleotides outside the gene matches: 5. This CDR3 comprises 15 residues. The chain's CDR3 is CASSYSDRVAYGYTF. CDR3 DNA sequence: TGTGCCAGCAGTTACTCGGACAGGGTAGCTTATGGCTACACCTTC.

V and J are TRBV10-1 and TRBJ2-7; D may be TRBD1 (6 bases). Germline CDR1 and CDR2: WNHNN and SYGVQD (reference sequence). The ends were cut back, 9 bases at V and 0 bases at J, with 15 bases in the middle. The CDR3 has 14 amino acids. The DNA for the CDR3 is TGCGCCAGACACCGACAGGACAACTCCTACGAGCAGTACTTC. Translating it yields CARHRQDNSYEQYF.

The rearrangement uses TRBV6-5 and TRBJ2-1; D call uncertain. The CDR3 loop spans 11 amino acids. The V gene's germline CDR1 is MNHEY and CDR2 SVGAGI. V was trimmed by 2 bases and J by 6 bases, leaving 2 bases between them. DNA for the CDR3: TGTGCCAGCAGTTACGGCAATGAGCAGTTCTTC. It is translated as CASSYGNEQFF.

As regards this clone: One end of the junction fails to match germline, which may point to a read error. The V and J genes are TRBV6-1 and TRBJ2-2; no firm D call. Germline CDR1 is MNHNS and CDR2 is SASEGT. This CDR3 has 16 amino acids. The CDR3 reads CASNEPDGANTGELFF. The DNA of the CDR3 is TGTGCCAGCAATGAACCTGACGGAGCGAACACCGGGGAGCTGTTTTTT.

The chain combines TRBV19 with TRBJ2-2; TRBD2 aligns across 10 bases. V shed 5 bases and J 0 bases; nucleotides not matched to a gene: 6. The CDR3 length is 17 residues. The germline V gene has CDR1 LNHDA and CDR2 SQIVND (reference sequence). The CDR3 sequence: CASSLGLAATNTGELFF. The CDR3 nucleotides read TGTGCCAGTAGTCTTGGACTAGCGGCAACGAACACCGGGGAGCTGTTTTTT. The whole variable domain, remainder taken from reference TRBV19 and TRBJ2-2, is DGGITQSPKYLFRKEGQNVTLSCEQNLNHDAMYWYRQDPGQGLRLIYYSQIVNDFQKGDIAEGYSVSREKKESFPLTVTSAQKNPTAFYLCASSLGLAATNTGELFFGEGSRLTVL.

The chain's CDR3 is CASSFRTDPNEQYF. The CDR3 DNA reads TGTGCCAGCAGCTTTAGGACGGATCCGAACGAGCAGTACTTC. The rearrangement links TRBV11-1 to TRBJ2-7; D uncertain. This CDR3 comprises 14 residues. Trimming removed 3 bases at V and 5 bases at J, with 14 bases between. Germline V gives CDR1 SGHAT, CDR2 FQDESV (reference sequence). Supplemented by reference TRBV11-1 and TRBJ2-7, the full variable domain reads EAEVAQSPRYKITEKSQAVAFWCDPISGHATLYWYRQILGQGPELLVQFQDESVVDDSQLPKDRFSAERLKGVDSTLKIQPAELGDSAMYLCASSFRTDPNEQYFGPGTRLTVT.

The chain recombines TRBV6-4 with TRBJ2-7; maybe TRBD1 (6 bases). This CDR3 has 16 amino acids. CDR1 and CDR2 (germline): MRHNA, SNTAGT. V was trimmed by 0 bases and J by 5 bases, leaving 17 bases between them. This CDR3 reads CASSDSIRGLGNEQYF. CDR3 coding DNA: TGTGCCAGCAGTGACTCCATCAGGGGCCTCGGGAACGAGCAGTACTTC.

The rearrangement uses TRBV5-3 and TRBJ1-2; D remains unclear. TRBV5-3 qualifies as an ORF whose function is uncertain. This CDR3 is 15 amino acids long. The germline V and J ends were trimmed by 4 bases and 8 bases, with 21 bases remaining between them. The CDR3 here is CARSASGPRVWGYTF. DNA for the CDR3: TGTGCCAGAAGCGCCTCCGGTCCTCGGGTGTGGGGCTACACCTTC.

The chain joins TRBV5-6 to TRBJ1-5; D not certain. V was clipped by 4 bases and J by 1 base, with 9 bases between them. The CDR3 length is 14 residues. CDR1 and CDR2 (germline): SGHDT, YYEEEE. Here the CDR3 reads CASSGQLSNQPQHF. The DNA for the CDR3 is TGTGCCAGCAGCGGGCAGTTAAGCAATCAGCCCCAGCATTTT.

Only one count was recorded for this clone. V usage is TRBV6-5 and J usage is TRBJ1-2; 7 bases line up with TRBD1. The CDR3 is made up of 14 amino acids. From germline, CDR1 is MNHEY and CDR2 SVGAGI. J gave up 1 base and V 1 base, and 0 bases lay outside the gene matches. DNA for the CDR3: TGTGCCAGCAGTTACTACAGGGGTAACTATGGCTACACCTTC. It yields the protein CASSYYRGNYGYTF.

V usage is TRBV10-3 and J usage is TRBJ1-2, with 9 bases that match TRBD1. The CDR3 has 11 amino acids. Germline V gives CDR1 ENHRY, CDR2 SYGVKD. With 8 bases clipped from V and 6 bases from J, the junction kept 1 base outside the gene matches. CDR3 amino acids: CAIGTGNGYTF. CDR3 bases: TGTGCCATCGGGACAGGGAATGGCTACACCTTC.

Here the CDR3 reads CASSGTTGNTIYF. The CDR3 nucleotides read TGTGCCAGCAGCGGGACAACTGGAAACACCATATATTTT. The gene calls are TRBV28 and TRBJ1-3, with D perhaps matching TRBD1 (6 bases). The CDR3 extends over 13 amino acids. Per the germline V gene, CDR1 is MDHEN and CDR2 is SYDVKM. V lost 6 bases to trimming and J lost 2 bases, with 8 bases between them. The complete variable domain, with remaining parts taken from reference TRBV28 and TRBJ1-3, reads DVKVTQSSRYLVKRTGEKVFLECVQDMDHENMFWYRQDPGLGLRLIYFSYDVKMKEKGDIPEGYSVSREKKERFSLILESASTNQTSMYLCASSGTTGNTIYFGEGSWLTVV.

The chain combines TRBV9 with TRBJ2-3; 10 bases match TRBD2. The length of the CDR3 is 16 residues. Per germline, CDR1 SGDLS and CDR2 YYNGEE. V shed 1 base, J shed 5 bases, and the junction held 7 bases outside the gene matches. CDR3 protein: CASSVSGRAGGDTQYF. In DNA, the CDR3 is TGTGCCAGCAGCGTAAGCGGGAGGGCCGGCGGAGATACGCAGTATTTT.

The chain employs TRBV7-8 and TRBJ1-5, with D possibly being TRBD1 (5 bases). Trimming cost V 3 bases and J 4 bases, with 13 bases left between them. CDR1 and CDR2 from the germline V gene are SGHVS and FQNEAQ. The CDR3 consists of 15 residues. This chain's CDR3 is CASSFLGATNQPQHF. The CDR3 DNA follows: TGTGCCAGCAGCTTCCTTGGGGCGACGAATCAGCCCCAGCATTTT. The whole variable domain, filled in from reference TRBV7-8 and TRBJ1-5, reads GAGVSQSPRYKVAKRGQDVALRCDPISGHVSLFWYQQALGQGPEFLTYFQNEAQLDKSGLPSDRFFAERPEGSVSTLKIQRTQQEDSAVYLCASSFLGATNQPQHFGDGTRLSIL.

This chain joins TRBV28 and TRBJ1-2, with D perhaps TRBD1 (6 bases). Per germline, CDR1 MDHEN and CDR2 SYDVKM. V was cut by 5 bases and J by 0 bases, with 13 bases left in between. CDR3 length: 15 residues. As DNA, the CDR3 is TGTGCCAGCAGTCCTGGACAGAGAGCTAACTATGGCTACACCTTC. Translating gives CASSPGQRANYGYTF.

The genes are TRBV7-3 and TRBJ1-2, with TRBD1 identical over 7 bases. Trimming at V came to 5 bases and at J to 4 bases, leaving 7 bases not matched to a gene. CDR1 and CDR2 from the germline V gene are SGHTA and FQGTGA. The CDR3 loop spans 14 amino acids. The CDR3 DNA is TGTGCCAGCAGCCGACAGGGAAGCCCCTATGGCTACACCTTC. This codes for CASSRQGSPYGYTF. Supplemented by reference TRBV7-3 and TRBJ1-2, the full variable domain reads GAGVSQTPSNKVTEKGKYVELRCDPISGHTALYWYRQSLGQGPEFLIYFQGTGAADDSGLPNDRFFAVRPEGSVSTLKIQRTERGDSAVYLCASSRQGSPYGYTFGSGTRLTVV.

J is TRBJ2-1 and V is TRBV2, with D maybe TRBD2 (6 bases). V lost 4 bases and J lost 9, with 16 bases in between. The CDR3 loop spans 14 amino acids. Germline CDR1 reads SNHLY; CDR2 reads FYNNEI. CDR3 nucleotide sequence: TGTGCCAGCAGTGGGGGGGTCCTGTCGGGTGAGCAGTTCTTC. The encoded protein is CASSGGVLSGEQFF.

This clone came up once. The chain's CDR3 is CASSFQGEETQYF. The CDR3 DNA reads TGTGCCAGCAGCTTCCAGGGAGAGGAGACCCAGTACTTC. The rearrangement links TRBV7-2 to TRBJ2-5; either TRBD1 or TRBD2 may fit D (5 bases each). V dropped 3 bases and J dropped 5 bases, with 10 bases sitting between them. Germline CDR1 SGHTA, CDR2 FQGNSA. There are 13 residues in the CDR3.

The DNA of the CDR3 is TGTGCCAGCAGTGAAGCTCCAGGCCAAGAGACCCAGTACTTC. Its translation is CASSEAPGQETQYF. J is TRBJ2-5 and V is TRBV6-1; unclear D gene. V was pared by 0 bases and J by 1 base, with 6 bases between. This CDR3 is built from 14 residues. In germline, CDR1 is MNHNS, CDR2 SASEGT.

CDR3 amino acids: CASSMLAGTSNTGELFF. CDR3 bases: TGTGCCAGCAGCATGCTGGCCGGGACATCAAACACCGGGGAGCTGTTTTTT. The chain joins TRBV21-1 to TRBJ2-2; TRBD1, as called in the table, went unchecked against the DNA. TRBV21-1 corresponds to a pseudogene. This CDR3 comprises 17 residues.

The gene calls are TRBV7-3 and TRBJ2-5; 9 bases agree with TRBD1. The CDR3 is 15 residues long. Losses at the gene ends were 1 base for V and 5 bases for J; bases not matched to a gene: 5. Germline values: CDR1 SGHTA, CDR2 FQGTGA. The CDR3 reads CASSLNPGQGETQYF. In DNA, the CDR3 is TGTGCCAGCAGCTTAAACCCGGGACAGGGTGAGACCCAGTACTTC.

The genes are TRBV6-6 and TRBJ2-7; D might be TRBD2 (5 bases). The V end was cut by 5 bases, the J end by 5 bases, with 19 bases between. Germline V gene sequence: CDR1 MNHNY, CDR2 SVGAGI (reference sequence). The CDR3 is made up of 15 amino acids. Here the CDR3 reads CASSPFILSGDEQYF. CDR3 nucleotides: TGTGCCAGCAGTCCCTTCATTTTGAGCGGCGACGAGCAGTACTTC.